There are many counts of the clone carrying this T cell receptor beta chain. The target antigen is unknown. The CDR3 length is 18 residues. Germline V lookup: CDR1 LGHNA, CDR2 YSLEER. The trim removed 0 bases at V and 0 bases at J, leaving 10 bases unmatched. The authors produced cDNA by 5'RACE using 10-nucleotide random UMIs. Over 190 million TCR-beta sequences from 15-18 subjects came out of each sequencing run. TCRdb independently ran MiXCR on the 5' RACE reads; one entry per CDR3 protein. Of approximately 20,000 distinct CDR3 sequences in the sample, roughly 17% were seen once. This record belongs to a study of neurological immune-mediated disorders. General study points: The multiple sclerosis repertoire cluster lacked an association with any feature, whether clinical or MRI.

Each sorted-subset library came from approximately 940,000 CD4+ or CD8+ T cells. The receptor was derived from a young woman with multiple sclerosis. The chain joins TRBV4-3 to TRBJ1-1; TRBD1 matches at 7 bases. Sequencing was done on a sample of CD8+ T cells from blood. The CDR3 loop reads CASSQDRDSETVNTEAFF. CDR3 sequence (DNA): TGCGCCAGCAGCCAAGATCGGGACAGTGAGACAGTGAACACTGAAGCTTTCTTT.